One sample yielded the 19 T cell receptor beta chains listed below, sequenced in a study of Ad26.COV2.S vaccination and SARS-CoV-2 variants. Documented treatment: 15 to 20 received Ad26.COV2.S at low or high dose, single or two shots; roughly five received placebo; per-sample allocation not given. Day 63 after the first vaccine or placebo injection was the time point for sampling. Only in-frame clones appear in the TCRdb table, and some are missing; sequencing was by immunoSEQ multiplex PCR. The table has about 420,000 clones, over 75% seen once. The specimen was peripheral blood, collected in a trial of Ad26.COV2.S vaccine versus placebo. The receptors derive from a person between 18 and 65 years old who received the Ad26.COV2.S COVID-19 vaccine or a placebo.

V and J are TRBV30 and TRBJ2-3; the D gene is possibly TRBD1 (5 bases). Per the germline V gene, CDR1 is GTSNPN and CDR2 is SVGIG (reference sequence). The CDR3 is made up of 12 amino acids. Trimming cost V 1 base and J 14 bases, with 16 bases left between them. CDR3 in amino acids: CAWSADSTARYF. DNA of the CDR3: TGTGCCTGGAGTGCTGACAGCACCGCGAGGTATTTT.

Worth noting for this clone: A read error may produce the germline difference seen at one junction end. The chain is built from TRBV9 and TRBJ2-5; D might be TRBD2 (6 bases). Per the germline V gene, CDR1 is SGDLS and CDR2 is YYNGEE. This CDR3 has 15 residues. DNA for the CDR3: TGTGCCAGCACCGTAGGCGGGACTTGGCAAGAGACCCAGTACTTC. As protein: CASTVGGTWQETQYF.

The chain couples TRBV4-3 to TRBJ1-2; D is unresolved. V lost 0 bases, J lost 4 bases, and 12 bases lay in between. The CDR3 consists of 15 residues. Germline CDR1 LGHNA, CDR2 YSLEER. In nucleotides, the CDR3 is TGCGCCAGCAGCCAAGATTACAAGGGTAGCTATGGCTACACCTTC. Its translation: CASSQDYKGSYGYTF.

The chain joins TRBV19 to TRBJ2-2; tentatively, D is TRBD1 (6 bases). Trimming took 8 bases from V and 2 from J, leaving 12 bases between them. CDR1 is LNHDA and CDR2 is SQIVND in the germline V gene (reference sequence). There are 14 residues in the CDR3. In DNA form, the CDR3 reads TGTGCCAGTGAACTGGGGGCAAACACCGGGGAGCTGTTTTTT. This codes for CASELGANTGELFF.

J is TRBJ2-3 and V is TRBV3-1 (or the pseudogene TRBV3-2); perhaps D is TRBD1 or TRBD2 (5 bases each). Germline loops: CDR1 LGHDT, CDR2 YNNKEL (reference sequence). Deletions cut 4 bases from V and 3 bases from J, with 14 bases between. This CDR3 comprises 15 residues. This CDR3 is CASSPRAEGTDTQYF. CDR3 DNA sequence: TGTGCCAGCAGCCCCCGGGCAGAGGGGACAGATACGCAGTATTTT.

This clone appeared a single time. This chain connects TRBV5-1 to TRBJ2-3, with D uncertain. Looked up from germline, CDR1 is SGHRS and CDR2 is YFSETQ. Trimming stripped 4 bases from V and 4 bases from J, with 7 bases between. The CDR3 spans 12 residues. The CDR3 reads CASSIGADTQYF. CDR3 bases: TGCGCCAGCAGCATTGGGGCAGATACGCAGTATTTT.

The chain recombines TRBV30 with TRBJ1-5, with D tentatively TRBD1 (6 bases). This CDR3 region has 13 residues. The V gene lost 5 bases and the J gene lost 1 base, with 9 bases spanning the gap. Germline CDR1 reads GTSNPN; CDR2 reads SVGIG (reference sequence). CDR3 DNA sequence: TGTGCCTGGGGAGGGACAAGCAATCAGCCCCAGCATTTT. Its protein is CAWGGTSNQPQHF.

This chain uses TRBV9 with TRBJ2-1, with TRBD2 matching 8 bases. This CDR3 spans 16 amino acids. The germline CDR1 and CDR2 sequences are SGDLS and YYNGEE. Losses at the gene ends were 4 bases for V and 5 bases for J; bases not matched to a gene: 11. The CDR3 is CASSPLGTRIDNEQFF. In DNA, the CDR3 is TGTGCCAGCAGCCCCCTCGGGACTAGAATCGACAATGAGCAGTTCTTC. Supplemented by reference TRBV9 and TRBJ2-1, the full variable domain reads DSGVTQTPKHLITATGQRVTLRCSPRSGDLSVYWYQQSLDQGLQFLIQYYNGEERAKGNILERFSAQQFPDLHSELNLSSLELGDSALYFCASSPLGTRIDNEQFFGPGTRLTVL.

The rearrangement links TRBV7-9 to TRBJ2-5; D is uncertain. The CDR3 extends over 14 amino acids. The V gene lost 3 bases and the J gene lost 5 bases, with 13 bases spanning the gap. Germline V lookup: CDR1 SEHNR, CDR2 FQNEAQ (reference sequence). CDR3 DNA: TGTGCCAGCAGCTTCGAGGCCCAAAGGGAGACCCAGTACTTC. Its translation is CASSFEAQRETQYF.

This clone came up once. V is TRBV27 and J is TRBJ1-5, with a tentative D call TRBD1 (5 bases). The CDR3 is made up of 13 amino acids. Trimming cost V 6 bases and J 5 bases, with 11 bases left between them. Germline-derived CDR1 and CDR2 are MNHEY and SMNVEV (reference sequence). CDR3 amino acids: CASSPDSYQPQHF. As DNA, the CDR3 is TGTGCCAGCAGCCCAGACAGTTATCAGCCCCAGCATTTT.

In DNA, the CDR3 is TGTGCCACCAGCCTGGGACAGGTGTACACAGATACGCAGTATTTT. Its translation: CATSLGQVYTDTQYF. The J gene is TRBJ2-3, the V gene TRBV15; 8 bases line up with TRBD1. The CDR3 contains 15 residues. V lost 5 bases and J lost 2; bases outside the gene matches: 6. Germline V gene data show CDR1 as LNHNV and CDR2 as YYDKDF (reference sequence).

V gene TRBV18 combines with J gene TRBJ2-2; unclear D gene. The CDR3 sequence is 13 residues long. Germline V gives CDR1 KGHSH, CDR2 LQKENI. V was shortened by 2 bases and J by 6 bases, with 7 bases between the two germline ends. In nucleotides, the CDR3 is TGTGCCAGCTCACCAGAATTGGCCGGGGAGCTGTTTTTT. It yields the protein CASSPELAGELFF.

The CDR3 protein is CASNTPGTWDGYTF. CDR3 nucleotide sequence: TGTGCCAGCAATACCCCGGGGACCTGGGATGGCTACACCTTC. The rearrangement joins TRBV28 to TRBJ1-2; TRBD1 might be the D (5 bases). The CDR3 contains 14 residues. Germline V gene data show CDR1 as MDHEN and CDR2 as SYDVKM. Deletions cut 7 bases from V and 6 bases from J, with 18 bases between.

The chain carries TRBV11-1 and TRBJ2-7; no definite D call. V was cut by 1 base and J by 0 bases, with 10 bases left in between. The CDR3 is made up of 15 amino acids. Germline V gene lookup returns CDR1 SGHAT and CDR2 FQDESV (reference sequence). CDR3 bases: TGTGCCAGCAGCTTAGGTAGGTTCAGCTCCTACGAGCAGTACTTC. This gives the protein CASSLGRFSSYEQYF.

The chain uses TRBV9 and TRBJ1-2; D not certain. In germline, CDR1 is SGDLS, CDR2 YYNGEE. The CDR3 runs to 13 residues. The V end was cut by 0 bases, the J end by 6 bases, with 9 bases between. Here the CDR3 reads CASSVAGRNGYTF. CDR3 nucleotides: TGTGCCAGCAGCGTAGCGGGCCGGAATGGCTACACCTTC.

The chain uses TRBV15 and TRBJ2-7, with D unresolved. Trimming took 3 bases from V and 2 from J, leaving 14 bases between them. The CDR3 loop spans 15 amino acids. Germline V lookup: CDR1 LNHNV, CDR2 YYDKDF (reference sequence). The DNA of the CDR3 is TGTGCCACCAGCAGGGATAGCTCCCGGGCCTACGAGCAGTACTTC. Translated, it gives CATSRDSSRAYEQYF.

This chain connects TRBV4-3 to TRBJ1-4; 7 nucleotides match TRBD1. The germline gives CDR1 LGHNA, CDR2 YSLEER. V was pared by 0 bases and J by 7 bases, with 5 bases of the junction left unmatched. The CDR3 consists of 15 residues. In DNA, the CDR3 is TGCGCCAGCAGCCAAGATAGGGGGCCCGGTGAAAAACTGTTTTTT. As protein: CASSQDRGPGEKLFF.

This chain uses TRBV19 with TRBJ2-1; 7 bases match TRBD1. The germline gives CDR1 LNHDA, CDR2 SQIVND (reference sequence). V trimming: 3 bases; J trimming: 0 bases; junction bases outside the gene matches: 5. CDR3 length: 16 residues. CDR3 loop: CASSIQGVSSYNEQFF. CDR3 sequence (DNA): TGTGCCAGTAGTATCCAGGGGGTCAGCTCCTACAATGAGCAGTTCTTC.

This chain links TRBV6-2 or TRBV6-3 with TRBJ2-2; TRBD2 is a possible D gene (6 bases). Germline V gene lookup returns CDR1 MNHEY and CDR2 SVGEGT. The CDR3 has 17 amino acids. The V and J ends lost 0 bases and 1 base respectively, with 12 bases between them. The CDR3 sequence is CASSYSRREWNTGELFF. As DNA, the CDR3 is TGTGCCAGCAGTTACTCGAGGAGGGAATGGAACACCGGGGAGCTGTTTTTT.